The rows below give T cell receptor beta chains drawn from one sample of a study of tissue T cells after allogeneic stem cell transplantation. The protocol was immunoSEQ multiplex PCR, while the TCRdb copy is restricted to in-frame clones and leaves out a portion. In the table there are some 1,800 clones, about two thirds of which are singletons. The starting material was tissue from the stomach, obtained at autopsy. The receptors shown here come from a female donor over 55 with lung cancer. Both conserved end residues are part of each CDR3. The D gene is left open where the match is weak. Size is omitted from some rows. Given values are once, few, many or a class for expanded clones.

clone_size	d_call	cdr3_length	j_call	v_call	cdr3_nt	cdr3_aa
few	-	17	TRBJ1-5	TRBV3-1/TRBV3-2	TGTGCCAGCAGCCAAGGGGCGGCCGGGGCTAGCGGACAGCCCCAGCATTTT	CASSQGAAGASGQPQHF
-	-	17	TRBJ1-2	TRBV30	TGTGCCTGGAGTGTTTACCGGATACCTACTAGGGGCTATGGCTACACCTTC	CAWSVYRIPTRGYGYTF
-	-	13	TRBJ2-2	TRBV29-1	TGCAGCGCGGACGAGACGAACACCGGGGAGCTGTTTTTT	CSADETNTGELFF
few	-	14	TRBJ1-2	TRBV7-2	TGTGCCAGCAGCTTTCAACCCGGGGTCTATGGCTACACCTTC	CASSFQPGVYGYTF
-	-	14	TRBJ2-1	TRBV4-3	TGCGCCAGCATGCCAGGGGAGGGGTACAATGAGCAGTTCTTC	CASMPGEGYNEQFF
-	TRBD1	17	TRBJ1-1	TRBV9	TGTGCCAGCAGCGGCCGGGACAGGGAGAAGATGAACACTGAAGCTTTCTTT	CASSGRDREKMNTEAFF
few	-	14	TRBJ1-5	TRBV2	TGTGCCAGCAGTAGGACAGTTGGCAATCAGCCCCAGCATTTT	CASSRTVGNQPQHF
few	TRBD2	16	TRBJ2-1	TRBV27	TGTGCCAGCAGACTTCGAGTGGGGGGAGGGCCCGATGAGCAGTTCTTC	CASRLRVGGGPDEQFF
-	TRBD1	15	TRBJ2-5	TRBV7-2	TGTGCCAGCAGCCGTACGGGACAGCCGGCAGAGACCCAGTACTTC	CASSRTGQPAETQYF
-	TRBD2	15	TRBJ2-7	TRBV2	TGTGCCAGCAGTGATCTTGGACTAGCGCGCTACGAGCAGTACTTC	CASSDLGLARYEQYF
-	-	15	TRBJ2-7	TRBV5-6	TGTGCCAGCAGCCGTATCCGGGACAACCCCTACGAGCAGTACTTC	CASSRIRDNPYEQYF
-	TRBD1	17	TRBJ2-2	TRBV3-1/TRBV3-2	TGTGCCAGCAGCCGGTACCAGGGGGTGGCGGACACCGGGGAGCTGTTTTTT	CASSRYQGVADTGELFF
few	-	13	TRBJ2-7	TRBV25-1	TGTGCCAGCAGTGAATCCGTCGGGTACGAGCAGTACTTC	CASSESVGYEQYF
-	TRBD1	15	TRBJ2-1	TRBV5-1	TGCGCCAGTAACGCCCGGGACAGGGCTTTACATGAGCAGTTCTTC	CASNARDRALHEQFF
-	-	15	TRBJ1-4	TRBV5-6	TGTGCCAGCACCTCTCTAGGGGGAGAGAATGAAAAACTGTTTTTT	CASTSLGGENEKLFF
once	-	13	TRBJ1-1	TRBV27	TGTGCCAGCAGTCCTCAAGGGTACACTGAAGCTTTCTTT	CASSPQGYTEAFF
few	TRBD1	15	TRBJ2-1	TRBV5-8	TGTGCCAGCATCCGGGACAGGAGCTCCTACAATGAGCAGTTCTTC	CASIRDRSSYNEQFF
-	-	14	TRBJ1-5	TRBV30	TGTGCCTGGAGTGCAAGTCTTAACAATCAGCCCCAGCATTTT	CAWSASLNNQPQHF
-	TRBD1	17	TRBJ2-7	TRBV4-1	TGCGCCAGCAGCCCTTTAGCAGGGACAGGGGTCGCCTACGAGCAGTACTTC	CASSPLAGTGVAYEQYF
-	-	15	TRBJ2-6	TRBV11-2	TGTGCCAGCAGCTTTACGTACTCTGGGGCCAACGTCCTGACTTTC	CASSFTYSGANVLTF
-	-	15	TRBJ1-3	TRBV7-2	TGTGCCAGCAGCCCGACAGGTGACTCTGGAAACACCATATATTTT	CASSPTGDSGNTIYF
-	-	16	TRBJ2-7	TRBV11-3	TGTGCCAGCAGCTTAGCCGGCGGGCCAGGGGCTTGGGAGCAGTACTTC	CASSLAGGPGAWEQYF
-	TRBD2	18	TRBJ2-7	TRBV15	TGTGCCACCAGCAGAGATCGGTGGGAGACTAGCGGTACCTACGAGCAGTACTTC	CATSRDRWETSGTYEQYF
-	TRBD2	17	TRBJ2-1	TRBV4-3	TGCGCCAGCAGCTTCCAGACTAGCGGGGGGGCTGTTAATGAGCAGTTCTTC	CASSFQTSGGAVNEQFF
-	-	17	TRBJ2-1	TRBV7-3	TGTGCCAGCAGCTCCGGGCCCCCCCGAGGCTCCTACAATGAGCAGTTCTTC	CASSSGPPRGSYNEQFF
once	-	13	TRBJ1-2	TRBV6-2/TRBV6-3	TGTGCCAGCAGTTACTCGTCAGATTATGGCTACACCTTC	CASSYSSDYGYTF
-	-	17	TRBJ2-7	TRBV18	TGTGCCAGCTCGTCAACGCTGCCGCTGACAGGCTCCTACGAGCAGTACTTC	CASSSTLPLTGSYEQYF